This T cell receptor beta chain came from a study of T cell responses to AZD1222 COVID-19 vaccine. Study-wide points: Reports say nearly half of spike-specific TCRs go after unmutated variant regions. After two AZD1222 doses, spike-specific TCR breadth and depth rose versus day 0.

Trimming pared 3 bases from V and 5 bases from J, leaving 13 bases between. The germline V gene has CDR1 ENHRY and CDR2 SYGVKD. The CDR3 runs 14 residues. This table comes from immunoSEQ multiplex PCR, and its TCRdb copy is limited to in-frame clones, with some not included. The sample carries roughly 120,000 clones, 88% recorded once. To note about this clone: Its specificity is unknown.

The input for sequencing was peripheral blood, taken 28 days after the second AZD1222 dose. The clonotype was recovered from an adult who received the AZD1222 COVID-19 vaccine. The chain is built from TRBV10-3 and TRBJ1-1; possibly TRBD1 for D (5 bases). CDR3 loop: CAISESGGKTEAFF. The CDR3 coding sequence is TGTGCCATCAGTGAATCGGGGGGGAAAACTGAAGCTTTCTTT.